This T cell receptor beta chain was retrieved from a study of cytomegalovirus exposure and HLA in healthy donors. For the study at large: It was reported in a later analysis that the 95 to 150 validation repertoires used the same platform as the 500 to 700 first-cohort repertoires.

It was the roughly 110-subject validation cohort, separate from the approximately 680-subject first cohort, to which the donors belonged. This CDR3 spans 11 amino acids. Per germline, CDR1 MNHEY and CDR2 SMNVEV (reference sequence). V was shortened by 5 bases and J by 4 bases, with 5 bases between the two germline ends. The table came from immunoSEQ multiplex PCR; TCRdb's copy has only in-frame clones and leaves some out. The sample includes 60,000 to 85,000 clones, 95% to 96% of them seen just once. Study results and limitations: Generally TCR sequences proved uncommon, though certain public TCRs appeared in numerous donors.

About this clone: Its antigen is undetermined.

This rearrangement joins TRBV27 to TRBJ1-1; no clear D. The source is a woman younger than 35 in good health and CMV-seropositive. Sequenced material: PBMCs. CDR3 nucleotide sequence: TGTGCCAGCAGTCGCGGCACTGAAGCTTTCTTT. Amino acid sequence: CASSRGTEAFF.